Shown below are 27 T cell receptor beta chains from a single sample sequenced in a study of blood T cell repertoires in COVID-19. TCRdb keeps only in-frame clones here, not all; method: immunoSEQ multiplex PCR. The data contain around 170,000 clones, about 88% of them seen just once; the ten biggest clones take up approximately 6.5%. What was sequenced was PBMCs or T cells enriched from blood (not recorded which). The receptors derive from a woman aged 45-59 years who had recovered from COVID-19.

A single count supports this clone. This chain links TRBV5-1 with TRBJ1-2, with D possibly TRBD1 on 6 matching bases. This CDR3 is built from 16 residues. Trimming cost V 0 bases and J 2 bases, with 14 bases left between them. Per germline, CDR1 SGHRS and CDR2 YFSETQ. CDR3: CASSLGPGTTNYGYTF. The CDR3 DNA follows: TGCGCCAGCAGCTTGGGACCCGGGACAACGAACTATGGCTACACCTTC. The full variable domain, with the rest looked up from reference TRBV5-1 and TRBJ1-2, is KAGVTQTPRYLIKTRGQQVTLSCSPISGHRSVSWYQQTPGQGLQFLFEYFSETQRNKGNFPGRFSGRQFSNSRSEMNVSTLELGDSALYLCASSLGPGTTNYGYTFGSGTRLTVV.

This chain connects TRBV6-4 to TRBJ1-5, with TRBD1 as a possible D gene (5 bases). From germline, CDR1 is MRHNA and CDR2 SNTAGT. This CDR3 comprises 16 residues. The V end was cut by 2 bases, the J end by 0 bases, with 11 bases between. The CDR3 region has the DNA TGTGCCAGCAGTGACCGCGGGGGGGATAGCAATCAGCCCCAGCATTTT. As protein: CASSDRGGDSNQPQHF.

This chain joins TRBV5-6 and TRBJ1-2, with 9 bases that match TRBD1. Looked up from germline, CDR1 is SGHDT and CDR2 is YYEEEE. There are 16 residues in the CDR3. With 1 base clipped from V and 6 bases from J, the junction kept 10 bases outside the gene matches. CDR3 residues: CASSLYGTGGVDGYTF. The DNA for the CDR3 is TGTGCCAGCAGCTTGTACGGTACAGGGGGCGTGGATGGCTACACCTTC.

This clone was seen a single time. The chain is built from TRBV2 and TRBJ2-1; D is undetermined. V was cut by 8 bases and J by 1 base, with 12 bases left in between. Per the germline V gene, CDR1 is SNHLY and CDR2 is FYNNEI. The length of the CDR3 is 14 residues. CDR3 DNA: TGTGCCAGCGCGCGCGCCGGGTCCTACAATGAGCAGTTCTTC. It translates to CASARAGSYNEQFF.

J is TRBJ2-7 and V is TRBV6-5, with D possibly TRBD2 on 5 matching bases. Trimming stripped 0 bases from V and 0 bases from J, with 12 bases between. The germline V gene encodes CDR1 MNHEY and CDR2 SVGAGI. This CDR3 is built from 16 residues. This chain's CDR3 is CASSYSRALSSYEQYF. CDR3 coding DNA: TGTGCCAGCAGTTACTCGAGGGCTTTGAGCTCCTACGAGCAGTACTTC.

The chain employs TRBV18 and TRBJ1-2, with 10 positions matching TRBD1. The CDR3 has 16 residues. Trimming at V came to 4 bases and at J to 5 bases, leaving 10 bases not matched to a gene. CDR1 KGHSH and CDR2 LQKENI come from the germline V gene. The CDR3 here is CASSRGTGETLYGYTF. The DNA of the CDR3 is TGTGCCAGCTCACGCGGGACAGGGGAAACTTTATATGGCTACACCTTC. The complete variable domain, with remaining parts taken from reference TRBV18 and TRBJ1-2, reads NAGVMQNPRHLVRRRGQEARLRCSPMKGHSHVYWYRQLPEEGLKFMVYLQKENIIDESGMPKERFSAEFPKEGPSILRIQQVVRGDSAAYFCASSRGTGETLYGYTFGSGTRLTVV.

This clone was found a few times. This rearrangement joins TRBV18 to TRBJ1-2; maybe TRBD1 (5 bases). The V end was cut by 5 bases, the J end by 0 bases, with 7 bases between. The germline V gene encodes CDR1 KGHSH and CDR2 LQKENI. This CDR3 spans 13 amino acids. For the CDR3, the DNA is TGTGCCAGCTCAGACAGTTCTAACTATGGCTACACCTTC. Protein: CASSDSSNYGYTF. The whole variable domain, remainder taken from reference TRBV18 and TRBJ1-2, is NAGVMQNPRHLVRRRGQEARLRCSPMKGHSHVYWYRQLPEEGLKFMVYLQKENIIDESGMPKERFSAEFPKEGPSILRIQQVVRGDSAAYFCASSDSSNYGYTFGSGTRLTVV.

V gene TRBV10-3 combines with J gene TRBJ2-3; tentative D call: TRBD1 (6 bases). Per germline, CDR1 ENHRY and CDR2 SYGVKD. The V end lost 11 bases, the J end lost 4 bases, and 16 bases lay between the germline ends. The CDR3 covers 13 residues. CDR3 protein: CALASGGADTQYF. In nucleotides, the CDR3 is TGTGCCCTCGCCTCTGGGGGCGCAGATACGCAGTATTTT.

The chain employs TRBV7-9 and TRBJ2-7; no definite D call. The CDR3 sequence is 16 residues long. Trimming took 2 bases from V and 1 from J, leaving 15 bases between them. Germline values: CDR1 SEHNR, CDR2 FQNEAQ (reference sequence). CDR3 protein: CASSLYRPRGSYEQYF. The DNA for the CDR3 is TGTGCCAGCAGCTTATATAGACCCAGAGGTTCCTACGAGCAGTACTTC.

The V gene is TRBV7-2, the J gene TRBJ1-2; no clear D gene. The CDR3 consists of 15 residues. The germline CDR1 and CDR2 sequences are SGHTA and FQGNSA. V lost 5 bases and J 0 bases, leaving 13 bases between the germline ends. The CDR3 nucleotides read TGTGCCAGCAGCCCGAGCACAGCACCTAACTATGGCTACACCTTC. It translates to CASSPSTAPNYGYTF.

CDR3 sequence (DNA): TGTGCCAGCAGCTCCAGAAGGGCGAGCGGTCCTTCCGGGACCCAGTACTTC. This sequence encodes CASSSRRASGPSGTQYF. The V call is TRBV7-2, the J call TRBJ2-5, with TRBD2 as a possible D gene (5 bases). V lost 4 bases, J lost 7 bases, and 25 bases lay in between. Germline V gene sequence: CDR1 SGHTA, CDR2 FQGNSA. The CDR3 totals 17 residues.

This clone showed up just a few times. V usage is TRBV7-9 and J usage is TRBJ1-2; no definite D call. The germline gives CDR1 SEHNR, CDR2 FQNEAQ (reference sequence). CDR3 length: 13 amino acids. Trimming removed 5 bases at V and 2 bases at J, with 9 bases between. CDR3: CASSRDGNYGYTF. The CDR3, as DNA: TGTGCCAGCAGCCGAGACGGGAACTATGGCTACACCTTC.

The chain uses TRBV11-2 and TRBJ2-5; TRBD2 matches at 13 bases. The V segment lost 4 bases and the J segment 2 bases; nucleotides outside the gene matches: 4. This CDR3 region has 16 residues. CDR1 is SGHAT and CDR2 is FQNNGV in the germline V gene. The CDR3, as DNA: TGTGCCAGCAGCTATCGGACTAGCGGGAGTCAAGAGACCCAGTACTTC. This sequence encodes CASSYRTSGSQETQYF.

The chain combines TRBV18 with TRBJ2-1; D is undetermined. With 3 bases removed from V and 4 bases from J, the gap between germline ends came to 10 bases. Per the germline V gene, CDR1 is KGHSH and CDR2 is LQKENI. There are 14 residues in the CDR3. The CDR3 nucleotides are TGTGCCAGCTCACCTCTCGACTCGTACAATGAGCAGTTCTTC. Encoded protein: CASSPLDSYNEQFF.

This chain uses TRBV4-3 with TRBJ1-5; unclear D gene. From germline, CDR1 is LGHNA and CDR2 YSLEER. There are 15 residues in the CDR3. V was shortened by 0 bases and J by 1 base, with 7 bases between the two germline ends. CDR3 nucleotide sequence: TGCGCCAGCAGCCAAGATCGGGGAAGCAATCAGCCCCAGCATTTT. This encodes CASSQDRGSNQPQHF.

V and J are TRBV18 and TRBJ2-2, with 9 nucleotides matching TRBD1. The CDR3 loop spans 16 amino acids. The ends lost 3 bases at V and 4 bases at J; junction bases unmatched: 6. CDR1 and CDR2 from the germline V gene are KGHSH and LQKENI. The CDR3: CASSPTGGAGTGELFF. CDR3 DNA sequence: TGTGCCAGCTCACCCACAGGGGGCGCCGGCACCGGGGAGCTGTTTTTT.

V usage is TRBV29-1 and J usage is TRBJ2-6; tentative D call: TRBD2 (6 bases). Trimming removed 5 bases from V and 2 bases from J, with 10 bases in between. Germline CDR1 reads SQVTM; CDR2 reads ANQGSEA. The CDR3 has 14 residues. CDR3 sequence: CSVQPGAGANVLTF. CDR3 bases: TGCAGCGTTCAACCGGGGGCTGGGGCCAACGTCCTGACTTTC.

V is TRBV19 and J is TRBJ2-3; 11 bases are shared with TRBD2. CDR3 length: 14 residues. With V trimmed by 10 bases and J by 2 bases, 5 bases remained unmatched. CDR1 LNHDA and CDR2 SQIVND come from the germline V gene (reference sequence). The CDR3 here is CATGTSGNTDTQYF. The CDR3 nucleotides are TGTGCCACCGGGACTAGCGGAAACACAGATACGCAGTATTTT.

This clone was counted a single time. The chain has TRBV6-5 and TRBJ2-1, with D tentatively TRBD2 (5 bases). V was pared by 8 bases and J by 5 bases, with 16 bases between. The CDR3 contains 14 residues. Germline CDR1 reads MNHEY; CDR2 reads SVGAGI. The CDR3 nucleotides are TGTGCCAGCCGGAGTTGGAGGAGGCACAATGAGCAGTTCTTC. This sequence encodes CASRSWRRHNEQFF.

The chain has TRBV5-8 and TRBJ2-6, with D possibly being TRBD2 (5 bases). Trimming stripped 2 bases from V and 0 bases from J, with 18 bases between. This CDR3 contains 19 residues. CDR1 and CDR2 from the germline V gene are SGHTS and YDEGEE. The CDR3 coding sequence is TGTGCCAGCAGCTTTAGGAACCGGGAAAGTAGCTCTGGGGCCAACGTCCTGACTTTC. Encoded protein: CASSFRNRESSSGANVLTF. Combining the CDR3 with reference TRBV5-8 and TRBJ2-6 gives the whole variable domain EAGVTQSPTHLIKTRGQQATLRCSPISGHTSVYWYQQALGLGLQFLLWYDEGEERNRGNFPPRFSGRQFPNYSSELNVNALELEDSALYLCASSFRNRESSSGANVLTFGAGSRLTVL.

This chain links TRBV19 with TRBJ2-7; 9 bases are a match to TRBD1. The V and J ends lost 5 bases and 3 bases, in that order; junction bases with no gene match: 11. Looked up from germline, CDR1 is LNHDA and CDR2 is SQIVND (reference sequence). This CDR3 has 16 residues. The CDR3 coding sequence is TGTGCCAGTAGTCCCAGCCTGGGACAGGGCTTCTACGAGCAGTACTTC. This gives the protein CASSPSLGQGFYEQYF.

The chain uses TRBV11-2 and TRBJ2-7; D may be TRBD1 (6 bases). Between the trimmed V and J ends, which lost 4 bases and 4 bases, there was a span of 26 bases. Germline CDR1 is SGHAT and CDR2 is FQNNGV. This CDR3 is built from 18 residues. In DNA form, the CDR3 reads TGTGCCAGCAGCTCACCGGTGGGGGAAAAGGGGGAACGGTACGAGCAGTACTTC. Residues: CASSSPVGEKGERYEQYF.

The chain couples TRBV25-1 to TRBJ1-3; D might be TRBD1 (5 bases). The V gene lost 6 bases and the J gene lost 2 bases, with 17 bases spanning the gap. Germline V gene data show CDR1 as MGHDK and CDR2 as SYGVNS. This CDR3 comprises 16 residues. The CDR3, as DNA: TGTGCCAGCAGGGGCGCTTCGGGACTTACTGGAAACACCATATATTTT. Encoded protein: CASRGASGLTGNTIYF.

In DNA form, the CDR3 reads TGTGCCAGCAGCCCCCGGCAGGGGAACTACGAGCAGTACTTC. Residues: CASSPRQGNYEQYF. The chain combines TRBV14 with TRBJ2-7, with a weak D call TRBD1 (6 bases). Between the trimmed V and J ends, which lost 4 bases and 3 bases, there was a span of 13 bases. This CDR3 region has 14 residues. Germline CDR1 is SGHDN and CDR2 is FVKESK.

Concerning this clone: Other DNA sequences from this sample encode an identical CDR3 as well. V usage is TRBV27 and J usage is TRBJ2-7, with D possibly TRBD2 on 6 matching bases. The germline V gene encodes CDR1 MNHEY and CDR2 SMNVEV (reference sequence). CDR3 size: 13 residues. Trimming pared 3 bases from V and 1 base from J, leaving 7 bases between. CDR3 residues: CASSLGRSYEQYF. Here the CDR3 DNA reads TGTGCCAGCAGTTTGGGGAGGTCCTACGAGCAGTACTTC.

The DNA for the CDR3 is TGTGCCTGGAGAGGACAGGGAGCCACCGGGGAGCTGTTTTTT. This gives the protein CAWRGQGATGELFF. The chain is built from TRBV30 and TRBJ2-2; 8 bases agree with TRBD1. The ends lost 3 bases at V and 4 bases at J; junction bases unmatched: 4. The germline V gene has CDR1 GTSNPN and CDR2 SVGIG (reference sequence). The CDR3 is made up of 14 amino acids. Full variable domain (missing parts from reference TRBV30 and TRBJ2-2): SQTIHQWPATLVQPVGSPLSLECTVEGTSNPNLYWYRQAAGRGLQLLFYSVGIGQISSEVPQNLSASRPQDRQFILSSKKLLLSDSGFYLCAWRGQGATGELFFGEGSRLTVL.

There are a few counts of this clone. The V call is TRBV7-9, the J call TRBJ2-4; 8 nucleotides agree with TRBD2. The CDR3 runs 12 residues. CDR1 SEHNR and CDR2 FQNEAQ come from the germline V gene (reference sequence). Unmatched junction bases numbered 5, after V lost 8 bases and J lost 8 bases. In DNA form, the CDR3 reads TGTGCCAGCGGTAGCGGGACCGACATTCAGTACTTC. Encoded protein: CASGSGTDIQYF.